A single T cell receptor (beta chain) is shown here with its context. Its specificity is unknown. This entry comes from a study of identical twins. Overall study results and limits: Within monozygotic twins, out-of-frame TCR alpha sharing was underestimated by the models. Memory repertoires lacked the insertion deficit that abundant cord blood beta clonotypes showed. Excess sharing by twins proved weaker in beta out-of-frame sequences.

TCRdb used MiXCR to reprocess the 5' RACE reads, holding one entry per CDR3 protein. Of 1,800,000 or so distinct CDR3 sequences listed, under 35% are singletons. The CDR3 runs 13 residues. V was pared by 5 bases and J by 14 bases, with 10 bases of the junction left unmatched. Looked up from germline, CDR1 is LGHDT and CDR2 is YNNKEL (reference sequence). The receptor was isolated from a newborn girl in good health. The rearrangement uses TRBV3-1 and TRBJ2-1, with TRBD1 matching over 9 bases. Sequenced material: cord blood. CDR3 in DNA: TGTGCCAGCAGCTCACAGGGGGCGGCTCTTGAGTTCTTC. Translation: CASSSQGAALEFF.